These 11 T cell receptor beta chains were sequenced from one sample in a study of PD-1 blockade in classical Hodgkin lymphoma. Sequencing was performed with immunoSEQ multiplex PCR; in TCRdb, only in-frame clones are kept and a portion is missing. The repertoire has about 62,000 clones, 70% to 90% of them found once; the top ten carry approximately 12%. All patients relapsed after autologous stem cell transplantation, and brentuximab vedotin exposure varied. Sample: peripheral blood mononuclear cells (PBMCs), taken at baseline. Receptors were obtained from a human donor with classical Hodgkin lymphoma.

The CDR3 nucleotides read TGTGCCAGCAGCTTGGGGCAGGCTAGCAATCAGCCCCAGCATTTT. It is translated as CASSLGQASNQPQHF. The chain has TRBV5-5 and TRBJ1-5; D remains ambiguous. CDR3 length: 15 residues. The V end was cut by 0 bases, the J end by 0 bases, with 7 bases between. Germline lookup yields CDR1 SGHKS and CDR2 YYEKEE (reference sequence).

The chain is built from TRBV5-1 and TRBJ1-2, with 11 bases matching TRBD1. Germline V gene sequence: CDR1 SGHRS, CDR2 YFSETQ. The length of the CDR3 is 15 residues. Trimming cost V 2 bases and J 5 bases; bases outside gene matches: 5. CDR3 protein: CASSLVGQGEYGYTF. The CDR3, as DNA: TGCGCCAGCAGCTTAGTGGGACAGGGGGAGTATGGCTACACCTTC.

The V and J genes are TRBV29-1 and TRBJ1-3; D ambiguous. Trimming left V 6 bases short and J 0 bases short, with 12 bases between. The CDR3 loop spans 14 amino acids. The germline V gene has CDR1 SQVTM and CDR2 ANQGSEA. DNA for the CDR3: TGCAGCGTCCTTACAGAACTCTCTGGAAACACCATATATTTT. Translation gives CSVLTELSGNTIYF.

The chain has TRBV6-5 and TRBJ2-2; D is uncertain. This CDR3 is built from 14 residues. Trimming stripped 6 bases from V and 7 bases from J, with 15 bases between. Germline V gene data show CDR1 as MNHEY and CDR2 as SVGAGI. This CDR3 is CASRPNRVIGELFF. CDR3 DNA sequence: TGTGCCAGCAGACCAAATAGGGTAATCGGGGAGCTGTTTTTT.

This sequence joins TRBV9 and TRBJ2-2; 9 bases are a match to TRBD1. With V trimmed by 10 bases and J by 4 bases, 11 bases remained unmatched. CDR3 length equals 15 residues. From germline, CDR1 is SGDLS and CDR2 YYNGEE. The CDR3 reads CASTPSTGGTGELFF. The DNA of the CDR3 is TGTGCCTCTACCCCCTCGACAGGGGGCACCGGGGAGCTGTTTTTT.

The chain is built from TRBV6-5 and TRBJ2-7; maybe TRBD1 (6 bases). Trimming cost V 0 bases and J 1 base, with 13 bases left between them. Germline V CDR1 and CDR2: MNHEY, SVGAGI. CDR3 size: 16 residues. The CDR3 loop reads CASSYSSGGRSYEQYF. The CDR3 DNA sequence: TGTGCCAGCAGTTACTCATCTGGGGGCCGGTCCTACGAGCAGTACTTC.

The chain combines TRBV19 with TRBJ2-2; D perhaps matches TRBD1 (6 bases). The germline V gene has CDR1 LNHDA and CDR2 SQIVND (reference sequence). This CDR3 spans 14 amino acids. The ends were cut back, 5 bases at V and 5 bases at J, with 12 bases in the middle. CDR3 coding DNA: TGTGCCAGTAGTGCGAACAGGGTTACCGGGGAGCTGTTTTTT. Protein product: CASSANRVTGELFF.

CDR3 sequence: CAISEGQGYQPQHF. The CDR3 DNA follows: TGTGCCATCAGTGAGGGACAGGGCTATCAGCCCCAGCATTTT. The rearrangement joins TRBV10-3 to TRBJ1-5, with 8 bases lining up with TRBD1. The CDR3 covers 14 residues. CDR1 and CDR2 from the germline V gene are ENHRY and SYGVKD. V lost 2 bases, J lost 5 bases, and 2 bases stayed unmatched.

This chain uses TRBV18 with TRBJ2-2; D not resolved. The CDR3 loop spans 16 amino acids. V lost 3 bases, J lost 6 bases, and 17 bases lay in between. Germline values: CDR1 KGHSH, CDR2 LQKENI. CDR3 protein: CASSPGGFRQAGELFF. For the CDR3, the DNA is TGTGCCAGCTCACCCGGCGGATTTCGTCAGGCCGGGGAGCTGTTTTTT.

This chain uses TRBV10-3 with TRBJ1-2, with a weak D call TRBD1 (5 bases). Between the trimmed V and J ends, which lost 2 bases and 8 bases, there was a span of 21 bases. Germline CDR1 and CDR2: ENHRY and SYGVKD. CDR3 length equals 16 residues. The CDR3 DNA reads as TGTGCCATCAGTGAGGTCAATCGGGACCCCCCAAGAGGCTACACCTTC. Translated: CAISEVNRDPPRGYTF.

The J gene is TRBJ2-1, the V gene TRBV7-9; D perhaps matches TRBD1 (6 bases). V was trimmed by 5 bases and J by 2 bases, leaving 13 bases between them. Looked up from germline, CDR1 is SEHNR and CDR2 is FQNEAQ (reference sequence). The CDR3 totals 15 residues. Here the CDR3 reads CASSPGTSTYNEQFF. In DNA form, the CDR3 reads TGTGCCAGCAGCCCCGGGACAAGCACCTACAATGAGCAGTTCTTC.